A selection of T cell receptor beta chains follows, all from one sample in a study of PD-1 blockade in classical Hodgkin lymphoma. Profiled with immunoSEQ multiplex PCR; TCRdb holds only in-frame clones, not every one. The table includes some 32,000 clones, 82% detected once. The sequencing used peripheral blood mononuclear cells (PBMCs), collected at baseline. The receptors were sampled from a human donor with classical Hodgkin lymphoma. CDR3s include the opening cysteine and the closing phenylalanine or tryptophan. The order of the fields is J gene, V gene, D gene, clone size, CDR3 protein, CDR3 DNA. The D gene is left open where the match is weak. Not every row has a clone size; where given, it reads once, few, many or a size class.

TRBJ1-6 | TRBV4-3 | TRBD1 | . | CASSLGTGSSSYNSPLHF | TGCGCCAGCAGCCTAGGGACAGGGTCGAGCTCCTATAATTCACCCCTCCACTTT
TRBJ2-5 | TRBV7-8 | TRBD2 | . | CASSLGLAEQETQYF | TGTGCCAGCAGCTTAGGACTAGCGGAGCAAGAGACCCAGTACTTC
TRBJ1-1 | TRBV6-6 | . | few | CASSPRTGSYAFF | TGTGCCAGCAGCCCTCGGACGGGATCCTACGCTTTCTTT
TRBJ2-3 | TRBV6-1 | . | once | CASSEFQEVIAQYF | TGTGCCAGCAGTGAGTTCCAGGAGGTTATCGCGCAGTATTTT
TRBJ2-5 | TRBV15 | TRBD2 | . | CATSLRLAGGTWTQYF | TGTGCCACCAGCTTACGACTAGCGGGGGGGACGTGGACCCAGTACTTC
TRBJ2-7 | TRBV6-1 | TRBD1 | . | CASSEMVTGVYEQYF | TGTGCCAGCAGTGAAATGGTAACAGGGGTCTACGAGCAGTACTTC
TRBJ1-5 | TRBV18 | . | . | CASSPVEPGGNQPQHF | TGTGCCAGCTCACCTGTGGAGCCAGGAGGCAATCAGCCCCAGCATTTT
TRBJ2-7 | TRBV5-1 | . | . | CASSELYEQYF | TGCGCCAGCAGCGAACTCTACGAGCAGTACTTC
TRBJ1-2 | TRBV2 | . | . | CASSEQQSSYGYTF | TGTGCCAGCAGTGAACAACAGAGCAGCTATGGCTACACCTTC
TRBJ1-2 | TRBV14 | . | few | CAIYYGYTF | TGTGCCATCTACTATGGCTACACCTTC
TRBJ2-7 | TRBV4-2 | . | . | CASSQEWETDEQYF | TGTGCCAGCAGCCAAGAATGGGAAACGGACGAGCAGTACTTC
TRBJ2-2 | TRBV2 | . | . | CATAYHMATGELFF | TGTGCCACCGCCTATCACATGGCCACCGGGGAGCTGTTTTTT
TRBJ2-1 | TRBV7-3 | TRBD1 | . | CASSPSVRDSHNEQFF | TGTGCCAGCAGCCCCTCCGTCCGGGACAGTCACAATGAGCAGTTCTTC
TRBJ2-5 | TRBV9 | TRBD2 | . | CASSVQGGETQYF | TGTGCCAGCAGCGTACAGGGAGGGGAGACCCAGTACTTC
TRBJ2-7 | TRBV6-1 | . | . | CASGQNGLAEQYF | TGTGCCAGCGGTCAGAATGGGCTCGCCGAGCAGTACTTC
TRBJ1-1 | TRBV7-9 | . | . | CASSLEGGGTEAFF | TGTGCCAGCAGCTTAGAGGGTGGGGGGACTGAAGCTTTCTTT
TRBJ2-5 | TRBV27 | . | . | CASSYMGASGETQYF | TGTGCCAGCAGTTACATGGGGGCGTCTGGAGAGACCCAGTACTTC
TRBJ2-7 | TRBV2 | TRBD1 | . | CASSDPGQGFYEQYF | TGTGCCAGCAGTGACCCGGGACAGGGGTTTTACGAGCAGTACTTC
TRBJ1-5 | TRBV5-1 | . | few | CASREFSNQPQHF | TGCGCCAGCAGGGAATTCAGCAATCAGCCCCAGCATTTT
TRBJ1-2 | TRBV7-9 | . | . | CASSLEGHGYTF | TGTGCCAGCAGCTTAGAGGGCCATGGCTACACCTTC
TRBJ2-5 | TRBV11-2 | TRBD2 | once | CASSRTSGGQETQYF | TGTGCCAGCAGCCGGACTAGCGGGGGTCAAGAGACCCAGTACTTC
TRBJ2-7 | TRBV6-6 | . | few | CASGSGYYYEQYF | TGTGCCAGCGGATCAGGTTACTACTACGAGCAGTACTTC
TRBJ2-6 | TRBV19 | . | . | CASSMAGIDSGANVLTF | TGTGCCAGTAGTATGGCAGGGATTGACTCTGGGGCCAACGTCCTGACTTTC
TRBJ2-3 | TRBV19 | TRBD2 | . | CASSRTAGDDTQYF | TGTGCCAGTAGTAGAACGGCGGGGGACGATACGCAGTATTTT
TRBJ2-5 | TRBV9 | . | . | CASSSGLTWETQYF | TGTGCCAGCAGCTCCGGACTGACCTGGGAGACCCAGTACTTC
TRBJ1-6 | TRBV27 | . | . | CASSWEGTAYNSPLHF | TGTGCCAGCAGCTGGGAGGGGACCGCCTATAATTCACCCCTCCACTTT
TRBJ2-3 | TRBV7-9 | TRBD1 | . | CASNLPRGPIDTQYF | TGTGCCAGCAACCTCCCGAGGGGGCCGATAGATACGCAGTATTTT
TRBJ2-7 | TRBV20-1 | . | . | CSARAGYEQYF | TGCAGTGCTAGAGCAGGGTACGAGCAGTACTTC
TRBJ1-4 | TRBV6-6 | . | . | CASSYSSDEKLFF | TGTGCCAGCAGTTACTCTTCGGATGAAAAACTGTTTTTT
TRBJ2-1 | TRBV7-9 | TRBD1 | . | CASSSSLGQDNNEQFF | TGTGCCAGCAGCTCATCTTTGGGACAGGACAACAATGAGCAGTTCTTC
TRBJ1-2 | TRBV5-6 | TRBD1 | . | CASSDRGRGYTF | TGTGCCAGCAGCGACAGGGGACGGGGCTACACCTTC
TRBJ1-4 | TRBV28 | . | . | CASSWGQGFGKLFF | TGTGCCAGCAGTTGGGGACAAGGGTTCGGAAAACTGTTTTTT
TRBJ2-5 | TRBV2 | TRBD2 | . | CASSERGSGGEETQYF | TGTGCCAGCAGTGAAAGAGGAAGCGGGGGGGAAGAGACCCAGTACTTC
TRBJ1-2 | TRBV6-1 | . | . | CASSEAGNSNYGYTF | TGTGCCAGCAGTGAAGCCGGGAACAGCAACTATGGCTACACCTTC
TRBJ2-5 | TRBV18 | TRBD1 | . | CASSGTEETQYF | TGTGCCAGCTCAGGGACAGAGGAGACCCAGTACTTC
TRBJ2-7 | TRBV23-1 | . | . | CASNFRDIINKEQYF | TGCGCCAGTAATTTCCGGGACATTATTAATAAGGAGCAGTACTTC
TRBJ1-1 | TRBV10-3 | . | . | CAISESRDTEAFF | TGTGCCATCAGTGAGTCGAGGGACACTGAAGCTTTCTTT
TRBJ2-4 | TRBV6-5 | . | . | CASSYSEGLINIQYF | TGTGCCAGCAGTTACTCGGAGGGGTTAATAAACATTCAGTACTTC
TRBJ1-5 | TRBV5-5 | . | . | CASIRQARRLNQPQHF | TGTGCCAGCATACGTCAGGCCCGGAGATTGAATCAGCCCCAGCATTTT
TRBJ2-7 | TRBV27 | . | . | CASSLGHEQYF | TGTGCCAGCAGTTTAGGGCACGAGCAGTACTTC
TRBJ2-5 | TRBV5-1 | TRBD1 | . | CASSRQTGQETQYF | TGCGCCAGCAGCCGCCAGACAGGGCAGGAGACCCAGTACTTC
TRBJ2-2 | TRBV7-9 | TRBD2 | . | CASSQQRGVEIGELFF | TGTGCCAGCAGCCAACAGCGGGGGGTCGAAATCGGGGAGCTGTTTTTT
TRBJ1-6 | TRBV6-6 | . | . | CASSPRGNSPLHF | TGTGCCAGCAGCCCCCGGGGTAATTCACCCCTCCACTTT
TRBJ1-2 | TRBV27 | . | . | CASSNTGTASSGYTF | TGTGCCAGCAGTAACACCGGGACCGCCTCGTCTGGCTACACCTTC
TRBJ1-3 | TRBV10-3 | TRBD1 | . | CAISTGVTIYF | TGTGCCATCAGTACAGGGGTAACCATATATTTT
TRBJ2-1 | TRBV5-1 | . | . | CASSSRQGRNNEQFF | TGCGCCAGCAGCTCCCGGCAGGGGAGAAACAATGAGCAGTTCTTC
TRBJ2-2 | TRBV7-9 | TRBD1 | . | CASSMGQGLNTGELFF | TGTGCCAGCAGCATGGGACAGGGACTGAACACCGGGGAGCTGTTTTTT
TRBJ1-2 | TRBV6-5 | TRBD1 | once | CASSYSGGPNYGYTF | TGTGCCAGCAGTTACTCAGGGGGCCCTAACTATGGCTACACCTTC
TRBJ2-5 | TRBV19 | . | . | CATRTDTKTQYF | TGTGCCACCCGGACAGACACGAAGACCCAGTACTTC
TRBJ1-2 | TRBV10-3 | TRBD1 | . | CAISGRGDGYTF | TGTGCCATCAGTGGCAGGGGGGATGGCTACACCTTC
TRBJ2-7 | TRBV5-1 | TRBD1 | . | CASSSPGQTYEQYF | TGCGCCAGCAGCTCACCGGGACAGACTTACGAGCAGTACTTC
TRBJ2-7 | TRBV7-9 | . | few | CASSSQSGAYEQYF | TGTGCCAGCAGCTCACAATCGGGAGCCTACGAGCAGTACTTC
TRBJ1-2 | TRBV28 | . | . | CASMGYGYTF | TGTGCCAGCATGGGGTATGGCTACACCTTC
TRBJ1-6 | TRBV2 | . | few | CASSGGWNSPLHF | TGTGCCAGCAGTGGTGGATGGAATTCACCCCTCCACTTT
TRBJ1-2 | TRBV7-6 | TRBD1 | . | CASSLNPPDRPSLIGYTF | TGTGCCAGCAGCTTAAACCCCCCGGACAGGCCTTCTTTGATCGGCTACACCTTC
TRBJ1-1 | TRBV11-2 | . | . | CASSTNRGNTEAFF | TGTGCCAGCAGCACCAACCGGGGGAACACTGAAGCTTTCTTT
TRBJ2-5 | TRBV20-1 | . | . | CSARERETQYF | TGCAGTGCTAGAGAGAGGGAGACCCAGTACTTC
TRBJ2-5 | TRBV5-5 | TRBD1 | . | CASSLVTGAQETQYF | TGTGCCAGCAGCTTGGTGACAGGGGCCCAAGAGACCCAGTACTTC